The clone carrying this T cell receptor beta chain occurred a few times. This record comes from a study of neurological immune-mediated disorders. The CDR3 has 13 amino acids. The V gene's germline CDR1 is SGHTA and CDR2 FQGNSA. Trimming cost V 1 base and J 11 bases, with 14 bases left between them. TCRdb used MiXCR to reprocess the 5' RACE reads, holding one entry per CDR3 protein. This table holds 81,000 or so distinct CDR3 sequences, roughly 4.8% found once. The chain recombines TRBV7-2 with TRBJ1-1; D uncertain. Sequencing was done on a sample of PBMCs. This TCR was sampled from a woman aged 25 to 39 with multiple sclerosis. CDR3 coding DNA: TGTGCCAGCAGCTTAGTTCAGGACCGGGAGGCTTTCTTT. Amino acids: CASSLVQDREAFF.